These 20 T cell receptor beta chains originate from one sample sequenced in a study of CD8+CD57+ T cells in acquired aplastic anemia. TCR beta VDJ and CDR3 were profiled, and genomic DNA was the template. In TCRdb, the reads were re-called with MiXCR into one record per CDR3 protein. There are 150,000 or so distinct CDR3 sequences in the sample; around half occur only once, and about 1% lies in the top ten. Patients chosen for sequencing had shown CD8+CD57+ cell expansion by flow cytometry. The sample comprised sorted CD4+, CD8+, or CD8+CD57+ T cells (not recorded which) from PBMCs. The receptors were sampled from a human donor with aplastic anemia.

In its sample, this clonotype was seen many times. The V call is TRBV20-1, the J call TRBJ2-5, with 13 positions matching TRBD2. This CDR3 has 15 amino acids. Trimming cost V 5 bases and J 2 bases; bases outside gene matches: 5. Germline CDR1 and CDR2: DFQATT and SNEGSKA (reference sequence). The CDR3 DNA reads TGCAGTGCTTGCGGGACTAGCGGGGAACAAGAGACCCAGTACTTC. Its protein is CSACGTSGEQETQYF.

This clonotype appeared many times. V and J are TRBV12-3 or TRBV12-4 and TRBJ1-3; TRBD1 might be the D (6 bases). V was cut by 5 bases and J by 4 bases, with 15 bases left in between. CDR3 length: 15 residues. CDR3 sequence (DNA): TGTGCCAGCAGTCGGGCGGGGGCTGCAGGAAACACCATATATTTT. It yields the protein CASSRAGAAGNTIYF.

This clonotype was seen many times. The chain has TRBV2 and TRBJ2-3; 11 bases agree with TRBD1. The CDR3 loop spans 15 amino acids. V lost 2 bases, J lost 4 bases, and 2 bases stayed unmatched. In germline, CDR1 is SNHLY, CDR2 FYNNEI. The CDR3 protein is CASSEWTGGADTQYF. CDR3 coding DNA: TGTGCCAGCAGTGAATGGACAGGGGGCGCAGATACGCAGTATTTT.

This clonotype was observed many times. The rearrangement links TRBV6-5 to TRBJ2-7, with D tentatively TRBD1 (6 bases). Germline CDR1 and CDR2: MNHEY and SVGAGI. Trimming left V 6 bases short and J 3 bases short, with 12 bases between. The CDR3 is 13 amino acids. The CDR3 here is CASSQGHLYEQYF. The CDR3 DNA follows: TGTGCCAGCAGCCAGGGACACCTCTACGAGCAGTACTTC.

This clonotype appeared many times. The CDR3 coding sequence is TGCGCCAGCAGCTTGACAGGTCCTCCTAACAATGAGCAGTTCTTC. As protein: CASSLTGPPNNEQFF. The chain recombines TRBV5-1 with TRBJ2-1, with D possibly matching TRBD1 (5 bases). The germline gives CDR1 SGHRS, CDR2 YFSETQ. Trimming removed 1 base from V and 5 bases from J, with 13 bases in between. The CDR3 runs to 15 residues.

The sample holds a few counts of this clonotype. At one boundary the junction diverges from the germline segment, which might be a read error. This sequence joins TRBV7-7 and TRBJ2-5; a weak D match, TRBD1 (7 bases). The germline V gene encodes CDR1 SSHAT and CDR2 FNYEAQ (reference sequence). CDR3 length: 15 residues. CDR3 nucleotides: TGTGCTAGCAGCTTAGCAGGGGGGTCCGTAGAGACCCAGTACTTC. Amino acids: CASSLAGGSVETQYF.

The chain couples TRBV24-1 to TRBJ2-1; a possible D gene is TRBD1 (5 bases). Germline V gives CDR1 KGHDR, CDR2 SFDVKD. This CDR3 is built from 13 residues. V was clipped by 4 bases and J by 9 bases, with 12 bases between them. CDR3 DNA sequence: TGTGCCACCAGTGAAGGGGAAGAGACTGAGCAGTTCTTC. Amino acid sequence: CATSEGEETEQFF.

The chain employs TRBV5-8 and TRBJ1-4; no definite D call. CDR1 is SGHTS and CDR2 is YDEGEE in the germline V gene. CDR3 length: 14 amino acids. The germline V and J ends were trimmed by 2 bases and 5 bases, with 10 bases remaining between them. This CDR3 reads CASSFRLTNEKLFF. The CDR3 region has the DNA TGTGCCAGCAGCTTCCGACTTACCAATGAAAAACTGTTTTTT.

This clonotype was found a few times. The chain joins TRBV20-1 to TRBJ1-3; the D is unclear. Germline V gives CDR1 DFQATT, CDR2 SNEGSKA (reference sequence). The CDR3 length is 11 residues. Trimming stripped 6 bases from V and 1 base from J, with 4 bases between. In DNA form, the CDR3 reads TGCAGTGCCGAATCTGGAAACACCATATATTTT. Translated: CSAESGNTIYF.

This chain links TRBV27 with TRBJ2-1, with TRBD1 as a possible D gene (6 bases). V lost 3 bases, J lost 9 bases, and 15 bases lay in between. Germline CDR1 reads MNHEY; CDR2 reads SMNVEV (reference sequence). The length of the CDR3 is 14 residues. CDR3 sequence (DNA): TGTGCCAGCAGTTTTACAGGGTTCGCGAGTGAGCAGTTCTTC. Amino acids: CASSFTGFASEQFF.

This chain joins TRBV7-2 and TRBJ2-1; no clear D. The germline gives CDR1 SGHTA, CDR2 FQGNSA. CDR3 length: 13 residues. V was pared by 5 bases and J by 7 bases, with 12 bases between. CDR3 residues: CASSPISRNEQFF. The CDR3 nucleotides read TGTGCCAGCAGCCCCATATCGAGGAATGAGCAGTTCTTC.

This clonotype was recorded at least ten times. This chain connects TRBV6-5 to TRBJ2-7; 10 bases are a match to TRBD2. The CDR3 runs 14 residues. Germline-derived CDR1 and CDR2 are MNHEY and SVGAGI. Germline trimming cut 4 bases from V and 6 bases from J; bases unmatched to any gene: 6. The CDR3 loop reads CASSFAGLASEQYF. The CDR3 bases are TGTGCCAGCAGTTTTGCGGGACTAGCGAGCGAGCAGTACTTC.

The V call is TRBV9, the J call TRBJ2-5; D could derive from TRBD1 or TRBD2 (6 bases each). V was shortened by 3 bases and J by 4 bases, with 16 bases between the two germline ends. The CDR3 runs to 15 residues. In germline, CDR1 is SGDLS, CDR2 YYNGEE. In DNA form, the CDR3 reads TGTGCCAGCAGCGACAGGGACTCCCGACGAGAGACCCAGTACTTC. It translates to CASSDRDSRRETQYF.

This clonotype was seen a single time. The rearrangement joins TRBV25-1 to TRBJ1-2; 11 nucleotides line up with TRBD1. The trim removed 6 bases at V and 4 bases at J, leaving 7 bases unmatched. The germline gives CDR1 MGHDK, CDR2 SYGVNS. The CDR3 is 15 amino acids. The chain's CDR3 is CASSRDRGESYGYTF. CDR3 DNA: TGTGCCAGCAGCCGGGACAGGGGGGAGAGCTATGGCTACACCTTC.

The V gene is TRBV20-1, the J gene TRBJ2-4; 7 nucleotides match TRBD1. In germline, CDR1 is DFQATT, CDR2 SNEGSKA (reference sequence). The CDR3 consists of 14 residues. Trimming removed 6 bases from V and 2 bases from J; junction bases left unmatched: 7. CDR3 region: CSASDRDPKNIQYF. The CDR3 coding sequence is TGCAGTGCCAGCGACAGGGATCCCAAAAACATTCAGTACTTC.

This clonotype was found many times. The chain has TRBV15 and TRBJ1-1; D may be TRBD1 (6 bases). Per germline, CDR1 LNHNV and CDR2 YYDKDF (reference sequence). Trimming left V 1 base short and J 3 bases short, with 15 bases between. This CDR3 comprises 16 residues. The CDR3 spells CATSRGRDIIYTEAFF. The CDR3 DNA sequence: TGTGCCACCAGCAGAGGCCGGGACATTATATACACTGAAGCTTTCTTT.

The J gene is TRBJ1-5, the V gene TRBV18, with D possibly being TRBD1 (6 bases). Germline V gene data show CDR1 as KGHSH and CDR2 as LQKENI. Trimming stripped 5 bases from V and 3 bases from J, with 14 bases between. This CDR3 comprises 15 residues. Here the CDR3 DNA reads TGTGCCAGCTCAAATACAGGACAGTTCAATCAGCCCCAGCATTTT. Translating it yields CASSNTGQFNQPQHF.

The chain couples TRBV10-3 to TRBJ2-3; 12 bases agree with TRBD2. V was pared by 8 bases and J by 4 bases, with 7 bases of the junction left unmatched. CDR3 length: 15 residues. Germline lookup yields CDR1 ENHRY and CDR2 SYGVKD. DNA for the CDR3: TGTGCCATCGGGGCTAGCGGGGGGGGTCCAGATACGCAGTATTTT. This codes for CAIGASGGGPDTQYF.

This clonotype was found many times. V is TRBV2 and J is TRBJ2-7; no firm D call. Deletions cut 0 bases from V and 3 bases from J, with 9 bases between. There are 14 residues in the CDR3. CDR1 is SNHLY and CDR2 is FYNNEI in the germline V gene. The CDR3 is CASSEALIHYEQYF. CDR3 DNA: TGTGCCAGCAGTGAAGCGCTTATCCACTACGAGCAGTACTTC.

The chain links TRBV20-1 to TRBJ1-2; unclear D gene. Between the trimmed V and J ends, which lost 3 bases and 4 bases, there was a span of 15 bases. CDR1 and CDR2 from the germline V gene are DFQATT and SNEGSKA (reference sequence). The CDR3 has 14 residues. DNA of the CDR3: TGCAGTGCTAGGAGTACTGAGGACGGCTATGGCTACACCTTC. It encodes CSARSTEDGYGYTF.